These 4 T cell receptor beta chains came from one sample sequenced in a study of T cells in Graves' hyperthyroidism and ophthalmopathy. Using RNA transcripts as the source, TCR beta CDR3 regions were amplified. An initial round of RT-PCR targeting the TCR CDR3 relied on the HTBI primer set. A single record per CDR3 protein comes from TCRdb applying MiXCR to the multiplex PCR reads. The sample consists of 200,000 to 250,000 distinct CDR3 sequences, about a sixth of them appearing once. Sequenced material: blood. These receptor sequences come from a woman between 18 and 29 years old with Graves' ophthalmopathy.

In its sample, this clonotype was seen many times. The chain combines TRBV30 with TRBJ2-5, with D unresolved. V was cut by 2 bases and J by 1 base, with 14 bases left in between. The CDR3 covers 15 residues. Germline assignment: CDR1 GTSNPN and CDR2 SVGIG (reference sequence). CDR3 DNA sequence: TGTGCCTGGAGTTATTGGAATGGAATCCAAGAGACCCAGTACTTC. Residues: CAWSYWNGIQETQYF.

This clonotype occurred a few times. The chain has TRBV27 and TRBJ1-6; perhaps TRBD1 as D (6 bases). The V gene lost 3 bases and the J gene lost 11 bases, with 14 bases spanning the gap. CDR1 is MNHEY and CDR2 is SMNVEV in the germline V gene (reference sequence). This CDR3 spans 14 amino acids. CDR3 in DNA: TGTGCCAGCAGTTTTTTGCAGGGGCGTACACCCCTCCACTTT. Protein: CASSFLQGRTPLHF.

In this sample, this clonotype turned up many times. The chain uses TRBV6-1 and TRBJ2-7; 8 bases map to TRBD1. The V gene end was trimmed by 4 bases and the J gene end by 7 bases; junction bases not matched to a gene: 9. The CDR3 has 14 amino acids. Per germline, CDR1 MNHNS and CDR2 SASEGT. CDR3 protein: CASSGQGASGEQYF. The DNA for the CDR3 is TGTGCCAGCAGTGGGCAGGGGGCATCGGGAGAGCAGTACTTC.

This clonotype was recorded many times. The CDR3 protein is CASSLGWANTEAFF. CDR3 nucleotides: TGTGCCAGCAGTTTAGGGTGGGCGAACACTGAAGCTTTCTTT. V gene TRBV28 combines with J gene TRBJ1-1; D is unresolved. The CDR3 has 14 residues. V was shortened by 2 bases and J by 1 base, with 8 bases between the two germline ends. The germline V gene has CDR1 MDHEN and CDR2 SYDVKM.